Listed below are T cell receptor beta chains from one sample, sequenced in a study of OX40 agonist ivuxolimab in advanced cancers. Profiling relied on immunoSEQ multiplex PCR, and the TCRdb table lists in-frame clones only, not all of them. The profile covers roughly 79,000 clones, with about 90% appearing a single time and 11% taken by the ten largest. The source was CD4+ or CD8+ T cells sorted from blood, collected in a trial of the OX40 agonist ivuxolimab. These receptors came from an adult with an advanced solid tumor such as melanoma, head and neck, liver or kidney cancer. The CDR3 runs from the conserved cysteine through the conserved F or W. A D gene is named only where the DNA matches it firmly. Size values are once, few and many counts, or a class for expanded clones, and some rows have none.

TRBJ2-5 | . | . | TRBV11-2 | TGTGCCAGCAGCTCCACGGGGTACCAAGAGACCCAGTACTTC | CASSSTGYQETQYF
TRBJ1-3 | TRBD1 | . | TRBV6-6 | TGTGCCAGCATCACAGGGGTCGGAAACACCATATATTTT | CASITGVGNTIYF
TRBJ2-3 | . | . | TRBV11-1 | TGTGCCAGCGCCCTTTTTTTCGCTAGCACAGATACGCAGTATTTT | CASALFFASTDTQYF
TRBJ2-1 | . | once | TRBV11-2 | TGTGCCAGCAGCTCCACTCCGGCCTACAATGAGCAGTTCTTC | CASSSTPAYNEQFF
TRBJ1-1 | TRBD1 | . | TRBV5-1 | TGCGCCAGCGGGACGACAGGGGCTAACACTGAAGCTTTCTTT | CASGTTGANTEAFF
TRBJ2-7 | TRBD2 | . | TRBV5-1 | TGCGCCAGCAGCTTGGCCAGCGGGGGGTACGAGCAGTACTTC | CASSLASGGYEQYF
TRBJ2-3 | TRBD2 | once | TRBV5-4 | TGTGCCAGCAGCTTGACTAGCGGGGTGTTTGATACGCAGTATTTT | CASSLTSGVFDTQYF
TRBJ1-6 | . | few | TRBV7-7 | TGTGCCAGCAGCCCCCGACAGCCGGGCGGCCTCCACTTT | CASSPRQPGGLHF
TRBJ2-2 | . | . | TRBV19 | TGTGCCAGACGCGCCGGGACGGTAACCACCGGGGAGCTGTTTTTT | CARRAGTVTTGELFF
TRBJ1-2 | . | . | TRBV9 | TGTGCCAGCAGCGTAGGAAGACAGCCCGAGGATGGCTACACCTTC | CASSVGRQPEDGYTF
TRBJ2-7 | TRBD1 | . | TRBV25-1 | TGTGCCAGCAGTGCCGCCGACAGGGACTACGAGCAGTACTTC | CASSAADRDYEQYF
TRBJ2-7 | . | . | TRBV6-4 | TGTGCCAGCAGTGTGGCAGGAAGCGAGCAGTACTTC | CASSVAGSEQYF
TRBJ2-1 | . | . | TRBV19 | TGTGCCAGTAGTATGTCGGGGCACTACAATGAGCAGTTCTTC | CASSMSGHYNEQFF
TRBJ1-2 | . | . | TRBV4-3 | TGCGCCAGCAGCCAAGATCAACAGCCCTATGGCTACACCTTC | CASSQDQQPYGYTF
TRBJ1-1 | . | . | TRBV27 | TGTGCCAGCAGTTTGATGGGGGGCACTGAAGCTTTCTTT | CASSLMGGTEAFF
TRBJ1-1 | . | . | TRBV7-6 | TGTGCCAGCAGCTTAGGACAGGCTGAAGCTTTCTTT | CASSLGQAEAFF
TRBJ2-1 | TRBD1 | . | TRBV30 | TGTGCCTGGAGCGCGGGACAGGGTTTGGATGAGCAGTTCTTC | CAWSAGQGLDEQFF
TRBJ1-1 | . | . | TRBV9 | TGTGCCAGCAGCGTAGCTTCAGGGGCAAAGATGAACACTGAAGCTTTCTTT | CASSVASGAKMNTEAFF
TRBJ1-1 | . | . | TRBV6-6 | TGTGCCAGCAGCTACTCGCGGGGATCCACTGAAGCTTTCTTT | CASSYSRGSTEAFF
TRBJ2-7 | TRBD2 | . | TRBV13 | TGTGCCAGCAGCCAGGGACTAGCGGGGGCGAGAACCTACGAGCAGTACTTC | CASSQGLAGARTYEQYF
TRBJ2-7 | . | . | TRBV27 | TGTGCCAGCAGCTTGGGTGGTGAATACGAGCAGTACTTC | CASSLGGEYEQYF
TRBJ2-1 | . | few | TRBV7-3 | TGTGCCAGCAGCTTAACAGACAGCGTTTACAATGAGCAGTTCTTC | CASSLTDSVYNEQFF
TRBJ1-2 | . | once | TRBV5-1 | TGCGCCAGCAGCTTGGTCCACAGGGCCCTCCATGGCTACACCTTC | CASSLVHRALHGYTF
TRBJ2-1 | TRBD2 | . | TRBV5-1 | TGCGCCAGCAGCTTGGTTACTAGCGGGGGTATGTATGAGCAGTTCTTC | CASSLVTSGGMYEQFF
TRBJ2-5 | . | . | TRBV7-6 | TGTGCCAGCAGCTTACCACAGGACAGTGGTTGGTTGGGCCAAGAGACCCAGTACTTC | CASSLPQDSGWLGQETQYF
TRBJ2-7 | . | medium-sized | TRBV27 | TGTGCCAGCAGTTTAATCGGGAACGAGCAGTACTTC | CASSLIGNEQYF
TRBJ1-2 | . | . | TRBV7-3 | TGTGCCAGCAGGGGGCTTGGGTCTGGCTACACCTTC | CASRGLGSGYTF
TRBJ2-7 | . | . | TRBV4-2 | TGTGCCAGCAGCCAAGATAGGGAAGCGTACTACGAGCAGTACTTC | CASSQDREAYYEQYF
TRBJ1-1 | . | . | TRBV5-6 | TGTGCCAGCAGCTTGGGTGGAGATATTGGGGACACTGAAGCTTTCTTT | CASSLGGDIGDTEAFF
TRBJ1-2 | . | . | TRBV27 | TGTGCCAGCAGTTTAAGGCAGGAGGGGAACTATGGCTACACCTTC | CASSLRQEGNYGYTF
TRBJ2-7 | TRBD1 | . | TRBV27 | TGTGCCAGCAGTTTACGGGGACCGACAGGGATTCCCTACGAGCAGTACTTC | CASSLRGPTGIPYEQYF
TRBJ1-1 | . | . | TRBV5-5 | TGTGCCAGCAGCTTGTCGAGAGGGCACCAATTTGAAGCTTTCTTT | CASSLSRGHQFEAFF
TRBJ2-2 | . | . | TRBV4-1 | TGCGCCAGCAGCCAAGAAAGGGCCGGAGGGCTGAACACCGGGGAGCTGTTTTTT | CASSQERAGGLNTGELFF
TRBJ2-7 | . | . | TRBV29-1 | TGCAGCGTTCAGGGGGGGACTTCCTACGAGCAGTACTTC | CSVQGGTSYEQYF
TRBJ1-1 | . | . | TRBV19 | TGTGCCAGTAGTATCCCCCTACTAGGGACAAAGAACACTGAAGCTTTCTTT | CASSIPLLGTKNTEAFF
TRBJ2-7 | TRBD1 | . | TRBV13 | TGTGCCAGCAGCCCGGGACAGGGGGTCTACGAGCAGTACTTC | CASSPGQGVYEQYF
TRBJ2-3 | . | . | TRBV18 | TGTGCCAGCTCACCTCTGACGGAGGGAGGAAATACGCAGTATTTT | CASSPLTEGGNTQYF
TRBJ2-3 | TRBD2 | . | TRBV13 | TGTGCCAGCAGCTTTCGGACTAGCGGGGGCCTTAGCACAGATACGCAGTATTTT | CASSFRTSGGLSTDTQYF
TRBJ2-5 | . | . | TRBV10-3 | TGTGCCATCAGTGACTCAATGGCAGGGGACCAAGAGACCCAGTACTTC | CAISDSMAGDQETQYF
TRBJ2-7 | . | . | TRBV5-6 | TGTGCCAGCAGCTTGGCGGGGATCCGTCTCGAGCAGTACTTC | CASSLAGIRLEQYF
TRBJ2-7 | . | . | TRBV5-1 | TGCGCCAGCAGTTTGGCAGGTAACAACGAGCAGTACTTC | CASSLAGNNEQYF
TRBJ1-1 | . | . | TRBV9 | TGTGCCAGCAGCGTAGGAGACAGCCTATTAGGGCCTGAAGCTTTCTTT | CASSVGDSLLGPEAFF
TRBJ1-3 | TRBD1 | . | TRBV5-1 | TGCGCCAGCAGCTCAATCCCGGGACAGGGGGCCAAGGGGGCTGGAAACACCATATATTTT | CASSSIPGQGAKGAGNTIYF
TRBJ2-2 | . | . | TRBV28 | TGTGCCAGCTTCCGGGGGATCGGGGAGCTGTTTTTT | CASFRGIGELFF
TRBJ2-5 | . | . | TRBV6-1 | TGTGCCAGCAGTGTCACCCGACGGATCCAAGAGACCCAGTACTTC | CASSVTRRIQETQYF
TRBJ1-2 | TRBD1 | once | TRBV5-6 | TGTGCCAGCAGCGAGGGGGCTACAGGATTAGGAGGCTACACCTTC | CASSEGATGLGGYTF
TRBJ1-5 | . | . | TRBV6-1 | TGTGCCAGCAGTGAGGCCCCCGACAGTGGCGGTCGTCAGCCCCAGCATTTT | CASSEAPDSGGRQPQHF
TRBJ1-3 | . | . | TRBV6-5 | TGTGCCAGCAGTTACGAGGGTACGACTGGAAACACCATATATTTT | CASSYEGTTGNTIYF
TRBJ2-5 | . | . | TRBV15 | TGTGCCACCAGCAGAGACGGGATTTCGTCGACCCAGTACTTC | CATSRDGISSTQYF
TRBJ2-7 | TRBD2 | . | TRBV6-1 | TGTGCCAGCAGTGAATGGCGGGGGGGCGGCTCCTACGAGCAGTACTTC | CASSEWRGGGSYEQYF
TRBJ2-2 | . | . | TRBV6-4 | TGTGCCAGCAGTAAGCGACACTTCGCGAACACCGGGGAGCTGTTTTTT | CASSKRHFANTGELFF
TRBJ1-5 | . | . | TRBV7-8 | TGTGCCAGCAGCGTGGCCGGGACATACCAGCCCCAGCATTTT | CASSVAGTYQPQHF